Reported below is one TCR beta chain. Its target is not known. CDR3 size: 20 residues. The V segment lost 0 bases and the J segment 0 bases; nucleotides outside the gene matches: 8. Germline assignment: CDR1 SGDLS and CDR2 YYNGEE. The naive CD8 population came from CD45RO-negative cells selected for CCR7, without terminally differentiated effector memory CD45RA+ cells. The data were obtained in a study of shared clonotypes between healthy human individuals. Study in general: The cohort had two women and a few men, ages 18 to 49.

Profiling relied on immunoSEQ multiplex PCR, and the TCRdb table lists in-frame clones only, not all of them. The top ten clones hold 0.11% of a sample with about 610,000 clones, 95% to 96% of them seen once. Notes on the study in general: When naive CD4 clonotypes were compared across several donors, about 4.8% were shared. Limitation of the genetic and exposure-history diversity represented came from the few donors. Rarefaction revealed incomplete sorted-subset sequencing despite large depth.

The chain carries TRBV9 and TRBJ2-1, with TRBD2 matching over 14 bases. The sequence was obtained from a woman aged 30 to 39 in good health. Sequenced input: naive CD8+ T cells sorted from blood. As DNA, the CDR3 is TGTGCCAGCAGCGTAGAAAGGTTGGGGACTAGCGGGAGCTCCTACAATGAGCAGTTCTTC. Its translation is CASSVERLGTSGSSYNEQFF.